The clone carrying this T cell receptor (beta chain) was observed a single time. Its cognate antigen is unknown. The source of the sample is a study of lymphopenia after photon versus proton radiotherapy. General observations from the study: After the lymphocyte nadir, photon-treated repertoires showed oligoclonal expansion, especially of CD8+ Temra cells.

This CDR3 has 13 amino acids. Trimming took off 7 bases at V and 0 bases at J, with 10 bases between the two ends. Germline V gene data show CDR1 as GTSNPN and CDR2 as SVGIG (reference sequence). The protocol was immunoSEQ multiplex PCR, while the TCRdb copy is restricted to in-frame clones and leaves out a portion. Among over 25,000 clones listed, around nine tenths were seen once. V and J are TRBV30 and TRBJ1-5; D is unresolved. The material sequenced was peripheral blood, taken from a patient treated with photon-based radiotherapy. This receptor was obtained from a woman aged 45-65 years with cholangiocarcinoma. CDR3 sequence: CAYRGYSNQPQHF. In DNA, the CDR3 is TGTGCCTACCGGGGTTATAGCAATCAGCCCCAGCATTTT.